By frequency in the sample, the clone carrying this TCR beta chain is medium-sized. Its specificity is unknown. These data originate in a study of CD8+CD57+ T cells in acquired aplastic anemia. Study context: DNA recovered from sorted CD4+ and CD8+ cells had a mean of about 3.5 ug.

V was pared by 2 bases and J by 7 bases, with 14 bases between. The germline V gene encodes CDR1 SQVTM and CDR2 ANQGSEA. The CDR3 is made up of 13 amino acids. Study-wide points: The same twenty-nine CD8+ CDR3 sequences occurred in patients and in controls.

CDR3 and TCR beta VDJ profiling relied on genomic DNA as the template. TCRdb independently ran MiXCR on the reads; one entry per CDR3 protein. The repertoire has around 170,000 distinct CDR3 sequences, around half of them found once; the top ten carry roughly 3.5%. The authors sequenced patients whose flow cytometry had shown CD8+CD57+ cell expansion. A severe acquired aplastic anemia diagnosis applied to all patients. Patients were treatment-naive when blood was sampled. This sequence was found in a human donor with aplastic anemia. Sequencing was carried out using sorted CD4+, CD8+, or CD8+CD57+ T cells (not recorded which) from PBMCs. This chain joins TRBV29-1 and TRBJ1-2; D unresolved. The CDR3 nucleotides are TGCAGCGTTGAAAAGAGCCTAATGGGTGGCTACACCTTC. It is translated as CSVEKSLMGGYTF.